These 8 T cell receptor beta chains share one sample of origin, sequenced in a study of cytomegalovirus exposure and HLA in healthy donors. PCR primers comprised 60 Vbeta and 13 Jbeta primers. The repertoire was sequenced with immunoSEQ multiplex PCR; TCRdb's copy has only in-frame clones and lacks some. The sample has 140,000 to 150,000 clones; over 60% are singletons. The sequencing sample was made of PBMCs. The receptors shown here come from a woman aged 40 to 55 in good health and CMV-seronegative.

Note on this clone: This same CDR3 is encoded by further DNA sequences in the sample. The chain employs TRBV28 and TRBJ2-7; D possibly corresponds to TRBD2 (5 bases). Germline V lookup: CDR1 MDHEN, CDR2 SYDVKM. The CDR3 consists of 14 residues. V lost 7 bases, J lost 0 bases, and 13 bases lay in between. The CDR3 sequence: CASTAPTISYEQYF. CDR3 DNA sequence: TGTGCCAGCACCGCCCCGACTATCTCCTACGAGCAGTACTTC.

The V gene is TRBV5-4, the J gene TRBJ2-3; D is perhaps TRBD1 (5 bases). Germline V gene lookup returns CDR1 SGHNT and CDR2 YYREEE (reference sequence). Trimming took 0 bases from V and 0 from J, leaving 8 bases between them. This CDR3 comprises 15 residues. CDR3 protein: CASSLGYRSTDTQYF. The DNA of the CDR3 is TGTGCCAGCAGCTTGGGGTACAGGAGCACAGATACGCAGTATTTT.

This clone has a single count. This chain links TRBV6-4 with TRBJ2-5, with 8 nucleotides matching TRBD1. The J segment lost 4 bases and the V segment lost 5 bases, leaving 9 bases of the junction unmatched. The CDR3 has 15 amino acids. The V gene's germline CDR1 is MRHNA and CDR2 SNTAGT. CDR3: CASSPGEGTGETQYF. CDR3 DNA: TGTGCCAGCAGTCCCGGAGAGGGGACAGGAGAGACCCAGTACTTC.

The genes are TRBV30 and TRBJ1-5, with D tentatively TRBD1 (5 bases). Germline V gene data show CDR1 as GTSNPN and CDR2 as SVGIG (reference sequence). The V end was cut by 2 bases, the J end by 4 bases, with 15 bases between. The CDR3 is made up of 15 amino acids. In DNA, the CDR3 is TGTGCCTGGAGTCTCGGGGGGAGATGGAATCAGCCCCAGCATTTT. This sequence encodes CAWSLGGRWNQPQHF.

The chain uses TRBV5-1 and TRBJ1-1, with TRBD1 matching over 7 bases. Per germline, CDR1 SGHRS and CDR2 YFSETQ. This CDR3 has 15 residues. J was trimmed by 0 bases and V by 4 bases; bases with no gene match: 6. The CDR3 sequence is CASSQQTGLNTEAFF. In DNA form, the CDR3 reads TGCGCCAGCAGCCAACAGACAGGGTTGAACACTGAAGCTTTCTTT.

The chain links TRBV7-8 to TRBJ2-7, with D possibly TRBD1 on 7 matching bases. The CDR3 consists of 16 residues. The germline V gene has CDR1 SGHVS and CDR2 FQNEAQ. V shed 5 bases and J shed 5 bases, with 22 bases lying between them. CDR3 bases: TGTGCCAGCAGCCAAGGGGGGACAGCGGTCCCCCACGAGCAGTACTTC. It encodes CASSQGGTAVPHEQYF.

The chain uses TRBV5-1 and TRBJ1-5; the match to TRBD1 covers 8 bases. Losses at the gene ends were 4 bases for V and 5 bases for J; bases not matched to a gene: 5. The CDR3 extends over 14 amino acids. In germline, CDR1 is SGHRS, CDR2 YFSETQ. CDR3 sequence: CASSAQGGDQPQHF. The CDR3 nucleotides read TGCGCCAGCAGCGCACAGGGGGGTGATCAGCCCCAGCATTTT.

The rearrangement links TRBV5-1 to TRBJ1-3; TRBD1 might be the D (6 bases). The germline V gene has CDR1 SGHRS and CDR2 YFSETQ. V lost 7 bases and J 3 bases, leaving 8 bases between the germline ends. The CDR3 totals 12 residues. CDR3 DNA sequence: TGCGCCAGCCGGACAGATGGAAACACCATATATTTT. Protein sequence: CASRTDGNTIYF.